This record covers a single T cell receptor (beta chain). What it recognizes is unknown. TCR beta CDR3 sequences were amplified from RNA transcripts. When the TCR CDR3 underwent first-round RT-PCR, the HTBI primer set was used. TCRdb analysed the multiplex PCR reads with MiXCR anew, one entry per CDR3 protein. This table has about 96,000 distinct CDR3 sequences, approximately 56% appearing once. The sample is drawn from a study of T cells in Graves' hyperthyroidism and ophthalmopathy. Study details: Peripheral blood collection took place at initial diagnosis, before any treatment. General observations from the study: The model predicted ophthalmopathy a median around six months before onset.

CDR3 length: 11 amino acids. Germline CDR1 reads SQVTM; CDR2 reads ANQGSEA. V lost 7 bases to trimming and J lost 0 bases, with 4 bases between them. Fresh peripheral blood, under 11 ml, yielded the PBMCs. The chain carries TRBV29-1 and TRBJ1-3; D is uncertain. The sample comprised blood. This TCR was recovered from a woman aged 40 to 50 with Graves' hyperthyroidism. This CDR3 reads CSGNSGNTIYF. In nucleotides, the CDR3 is TGCAGCGGGAACTCTGGAAACACCATATATTTT.